This T cell receptor beta chain was found in a study of T cell responses to AZD1222 COVID-19 vaccine. This clone was detected only once. Clones were read by immunoSEQ multiplex PCR, and TCRdb kept only the in-frame ones, dropping some. This sample has under 130,000 clones, with 91% found just once. The CDR3 contains 13 residues. Unmatched junction bases numbered 8, after V lost 7 bases and J lost 6 bases. V gene TRBV12-3 or TRBV12-4 combines with J gene TRBJ1-1, with TRBD1 matching 7 bases. This clonotype was obtained from an adult in good health. Sequencing used peripheral blood, obtained on day 0 of AZD1222 vaccination. Here the CDR3 DNA reads TGTGCCAGCAACGTACAGGGGATCCCTGAAGCTTTCTTT. The encoded protein is CASNVQGIPEAFF.